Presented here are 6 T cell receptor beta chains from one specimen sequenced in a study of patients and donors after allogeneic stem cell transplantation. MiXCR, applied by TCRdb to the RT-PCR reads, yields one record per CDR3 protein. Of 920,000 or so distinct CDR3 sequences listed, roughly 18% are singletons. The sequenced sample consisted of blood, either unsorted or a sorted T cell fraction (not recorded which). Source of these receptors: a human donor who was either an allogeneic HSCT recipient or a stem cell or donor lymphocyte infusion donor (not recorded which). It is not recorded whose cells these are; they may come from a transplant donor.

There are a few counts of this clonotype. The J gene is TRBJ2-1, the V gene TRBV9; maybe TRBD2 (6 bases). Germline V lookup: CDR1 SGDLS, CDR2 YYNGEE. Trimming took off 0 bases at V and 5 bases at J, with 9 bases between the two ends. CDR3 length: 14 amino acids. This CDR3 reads CASSVVAGNNEQFF. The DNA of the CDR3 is TGTGCCAGCAGCGTAGTGGCGGGAAACAATGAGCAGTTCTTC.

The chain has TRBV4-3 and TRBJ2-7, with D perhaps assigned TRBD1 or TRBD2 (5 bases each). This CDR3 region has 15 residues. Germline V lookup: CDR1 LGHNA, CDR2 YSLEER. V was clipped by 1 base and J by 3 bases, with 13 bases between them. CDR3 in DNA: TGCGCCAGCAGCCAAGGTTATCGGGGCAGCTACGAGCAGTACTTC. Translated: CASSQGYRGSYEQYF.

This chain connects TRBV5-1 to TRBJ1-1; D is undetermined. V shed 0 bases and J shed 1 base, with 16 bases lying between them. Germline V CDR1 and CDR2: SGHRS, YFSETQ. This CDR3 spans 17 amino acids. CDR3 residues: CASSLEGIRPQNTEAFF. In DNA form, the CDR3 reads TGCGCCAGCAGCTTGGAAGGGATCAGGCCTCAGAACACTGAAGCTTTCTTT.

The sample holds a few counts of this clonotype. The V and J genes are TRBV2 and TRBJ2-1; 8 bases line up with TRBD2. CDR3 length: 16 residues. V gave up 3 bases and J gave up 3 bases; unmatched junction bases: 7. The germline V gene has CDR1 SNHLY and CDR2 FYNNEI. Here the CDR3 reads CASSDGLAGHYNEQFF. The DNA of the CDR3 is TGTGCCAGCAGTGATGGTCTAGCGGGCCACTACAATGAGCAGTTCTTC.

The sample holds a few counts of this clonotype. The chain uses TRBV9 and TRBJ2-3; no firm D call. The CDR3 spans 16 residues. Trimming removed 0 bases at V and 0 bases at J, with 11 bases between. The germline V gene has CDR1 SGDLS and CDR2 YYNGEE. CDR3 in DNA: TGTGCCAGCAGCGTAGGGTCCTTTACTAGCACAGATACGCAGTATTTT. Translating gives CASSVGSFTSTDTQYF.

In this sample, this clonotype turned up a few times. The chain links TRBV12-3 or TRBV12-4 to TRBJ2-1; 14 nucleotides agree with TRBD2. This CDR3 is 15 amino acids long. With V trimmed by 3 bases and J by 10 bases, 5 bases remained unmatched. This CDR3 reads CASSLTSGGAGEQFF. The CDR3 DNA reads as TGTGCCAGCAGTTTGACTAGCGGGGGGGCAGGGGAGCAGTTCTTC.